The 26 T cell receptor beta chains presented below share a single source sample, sequenced in a study of blood T cells in healthy people across ages. The authors ran a second PCR of roughly 6 to 12 cycles using a sample-barcoded 5' primer and a J-beta primer mix. Via MiXCR, TCRdb re-called the 5' RACE reads, giving one row per CDR3 protein. The sample lists 700,000 to 900,000 distinct CDR3 sequences; about 26% were seen once. These same data were also listed under a study on T cells of mothers and their children.

Sequenced input: blood. The source is a boy aged 5-17 years in good health.

This clonotype was observed a handful of times. The chain is built from TRBV9 and TRBJ1-2; no clear D gene. From germline, CDR1 is SGDLS and CDR2 YYNGEE. The CDR3 extends over 17 amino acids. Trimming pared 4 bases from V and 2 bases from J, leaving 21 bases between. In DNA, the CDR3 is TGTGCCAGCAGCATAATGGAATGGCCTCTGTACAACTATGGCTACACCTTC. Its translation is CASSIMEWPLYNYGYTF.

In this sample, this clonotype turned up a few times. The chain combines TRBV9 with TRBJ2-7; 9 nucleotides match TRBD1. CDR3 length: 15 amino acids. Germline assignment: CDR1 SGDLS and CDR2 YYNGEE. V shed 4 bases, J shed 2 bases, and the junction held 7 bases outside the gene matches. CDR3 protein: CASSTHRGPPYEQYF. CDR3 in DNA: TGTGCCAGCAGCACTCACAGGGGGCCCCCCTACGAGCAGTACTTC.

The sample holds a few counts of this clonotype. J is TRBJ2-7 and V is TRBV20-1; TRBD1 matches 7 bases. This CDR3 is built from 14 residues. Germline V lookup: CDR1 DFQATT, CDR2 SNEGSKA (reference sequence). J was trimmed by 5 bases and V by 0 bases; bases with no gene match: 7. The CDR3 spells CSARDVQGVNEQYF. The CDR3, as DNA: TGCAGTGCTAGAGATGTGCAGGGGGTCAACGAGCAGTACTTC.

This clonotype was counted only a few times. The V gene is TRBV7-8, the J gene TRBJ2-2; D not certain. Trimming stripped 3 bases from V and 4 bases from J, with 18 bases between. This CDR3 contains 17 residues. Germline CDR1 reads SGHVS; CDR2 reads FQNEAQ. The CDR3 sequence is CASSFLTGSTATGELFF. CDR3 DNA: TGTGCCAGCAGCTTCCTAACCGGGTCCACGGCCACCGGGGAGCTGTTTTTT.

The chain links TRBV27 to TRBJ2-5; TRBD1 is a possible D gene (5 bases). The J call is doubtful: the DNA matches TRBJ2-1 better. In germline, CDR1 is MNHEY, CDR2 SMNVEV (reference sequence). The CDR3 length is 15 residues. The CDR3 DNA follows: TGTGCCAGCCTCCGGAACGCAGGGATGGACAATGAGCAGTTCTTC. As protein: CASLRNAGMDNEQFF.

The genes are TRBV20-1 and TRBJ1-2; 7 bases line up with TRBD1. In germline, CDR1 is DFQATT, CDR2 SNEGSKA (reference sequence). V shed 6 bases, J shed 0 bases, and the junction held 7 bases outside the gene matches. The CDR3 contains 14 residues. CDR3 protein: CSATGPGTNYGYTF. The CDR3 coding sequence is TGCAGTGCGACAGGGCCAGGGACTAACTATGGCTACACCTTC.

The J gene is TRBJ2-5, the V gene TRBV7-9; a weak D match, TRBD1 (6 bases). The J call is doubtful: the DNA matches TRBJ2-1 better. The CDR3 consists of 13 residues. The V gene's germline CDR1 is SEHNR and CDR2 FQNEAQ (reference sequence). CDR3 in amino acids: CASSPWVGAEQFF. CDR3 bases: TGTGCCAGCAGCCCATGGGTGGGGGCTGAGCAGTTCTTC.

The rearrangement links TRBV5-1 to TRBJ2-1; TRBD1 matches 9 bases. Per the germline V gene, CDR1 is SGHRS and CDR2 is YFSETQ. CDR3 length: 18 amino acids. The junction had 7 bases not matched to a gene; V was cut back by 0 bases and J by 0 bases. The CDR3: CASSLETGGSSSYNEQFF. The DNA for the CDR3 is TGCGCCAGCAGCTTGGAGACAGGGGGTTCTAGCTCCTACAATGAGCAGTTCTTC.

This clonotype was seen ten or more times. This chain uses TRBV20-1 with TRBJ2-3; 12 bases are shared with TRBD2. This CDR3 region has 15 residues. Per the germline V gene, CDR1 is DFQATT and CDR2 is SNEGSKA (reference sequence). With 6 bases clipped from V and 5 bases from J, the junction kept 9 bases outside the gene matches. CDR3 in DNA: TGCAGTGCCCTACGGACTAGCGGGACGGGAGATACGCAGTATTTT. Amino acids: CSALRTSGTGDTQYF.

The chain combines TRBV5-1 with TRBJ2-3, with TRBD1 as a possible D gene (6 bases). CDR1 SGHRS and CDR2 YFSETQ come from the germline V gene. CDR3 size: 16 residues. V was pared by 3 bases and J by 2 bases, with 16 bases between. CDR3 nucleotide sequence: TGCGCCAGCAGCTCCCAGATTATGGGGGCCACAGATACGCAGTATTTT. Translating gives CASSSQIMGATDTQYF.

The chain employs TRBV19 and TRBJ2-7; D remains ambiguous. The CDR3 consists of 14 residues. Trimming removed 5 bases at V and 7 bases at J, with 18 bases between. CDR1 and CDR2 (germline): LNHDA, SQIVND (reference sequence). The CDR3, as DNA: TGTGCCAGTAGTCCCGCGGACCGACTGGGGGAGCAGTACTTC. This codes for CASSPADRLGEQYF.

The chain couples TRBV27 to TRBJ2-7, with 9 bases identical to TRBD1. The germline V gene has CDR1 MNHEY and CDR2 SMNVEV (reference sequence). V lost 0 bases, J lost 1 base, and 4 bases stayed unmatched. The CDR3 is made up of 16 amino acids. The CDR3 reads CASSLSNRGQSYEQYF. Written as DNA, the CDR3 is TGTGCCAGCAGTTTATCGAACAGGGGGCAGTCCTACGAGCAGTACTTC.

In the case of this clonotype: At one end, the junction sequence differs from germline, possibly due to a read error. This chain connects TRBV2 to TRBJ2-5; either TRBD1 or TRBD2 may supply D (5 bases each). The germline V gene encodes CDR1 SNHLY and CDR2 FYNNEI. This CDR3 region has 11 residues. The CDR3 reads CASSDMGPRSF. As DNA, the CDR3 is TGTGCCAGCAGTGATATGGGACCCAGGTCCTTC.

The rearrangement links TRBV25-1 to TRBJ1-2; unclear D gene. The CDR3 spans 14 residues. Trimming removed 1 base at V and 9 bases at J, with 15 bases between. Germline loops: CDR1 MGHDK, CDR2 SYGVNS. The CDR3 loop reads CASSELGGSMSYTF. The CDR3 DNA is TGTGCCAGCAGTGAATTAGGCGGGTCTATGAGCTACACCTTC.

As to this clonotype: Sequence at one end of the junction differs from germline and may be a read error. V and J are TRBV12-3 or TRBV12-4 and TRBJ2-3; no clear D gene. This CDR3 contains 9 residues. The CDR3 here is CASSLGGPF. CDR3 sequence (DNA): TGTGCCAGCTCCCTAGGTGGCCCCTTT.

The sample holds a few counts of this clonotype. The chain combines TRBV6-1 with TRBJ2-7; perhaps TRBD1 as D (6 bases). The V gene's germline CDR1 is MNHNS and CDR2 SASEGT. CDR3 length equals 15 residues. Trimming stripped 4 bases from V and 0 bases from J, with 13 bases between. The CDR3 reads CASSGRQDPSYEQYF. CDR3 DNA: TGTGCCAGCAGTGGCCGACAGGACCCCTCCTACGAGCAGTACTTC.

The CDR3 DNA is TGTGCCAGCAGCCAAGCGCTAGCGGGGGGAAATGAGCAGTTCTTC. Its protein product is CASSQALAGGNEQFF. The chain combines TRBV3-1 with TRBJ2-1, with 11 nucleotides matching TRBD2. Per the germline V gene, CDR1 is LGHDT and CDR2 is YNNKEL (reference sequence). Unmatched junction bases numbered 3, after V lost 1 base and J lost 7 bases. The length of the CDR3 is 15 residues.

The chain joins TRBV5-5 to TRBJ2-7, with 8 bases lining up with TRBD2. V lost 5 bases and J lost 0; bases outside the gene matches: 7. Germline V gives CDR1 SGHKS, CDR2 YYEKEE (reference sequence). The CDR3 is 15 amino acids. CDR3 bases: TGTGCCAGCAGGTTAGCGGGGACTAACTCCTACGAGCAGTACTTC. Protein sequence: CASRLAGTNSYEQYF.

CDR3 residues: CATSDPDGTGELFF. The CDR3, as DNA: TGTGCCACCAGTGACCCTGATGGCACCGGGGAGCTGTTTTTT. The V gene is TRBV24-1, the J gene TRBJ2-2, with no clear D. The CDR3 is made up of 14 amino acids. CDR1 and CDR2 from the germline V gene are KGHDR and SFDVKD. V was shortened by 4 bases and J by 4 bases, with 9 bases between the two germline ends.

This chain links TRBV20-1 with TRBJ2-1, with D uncertain. The CDR3 is made up of 13 amino acids. Germline V lookup: CDR1 DFQATT, CDR2 SNEGSKA (reference sequence). Trimming cost V 3 bases and J 6 bases, with 12 bases left between them. CDR3 in amino acids: CSASLGPGNEQFF. CDR3 in DNA: TGCAGTGCTAGCCTAGGGCCCGGCAATGAGCAGTTCTTC.

The chain joins TRBV7-9 to TRBJ2-3; 7 nucleotides agree with TRBD2. The CDR3 contains 16 residues. Germline values: CDR1 SEHNR, CDR2 FQNEAQ (reference sequence). The V gene end was trimmed by 5 bases and the J gene end by 2 bases; junction bases not matched to a gene: 10. The CDR3 DNA reads as TGTGCCAGCAGCCCCCCAAGCGGGGAGTACACAGATACGCAGTATTTT. It encodes CASSPPSGEYTDTQYF.

The V call is TRBV7-8, the J call TRBJ2-1; a weak D match, TRBD1 (7 bases). The J call may be incorrect, as the DNA end agrees better with TRBJ2-7. In germline, CDR1 is SGHVS, CDR2 FQNEAQ. This CDR3 has 16 amino acids. The DNA of the CDR3 is TGTGCCAGCAGCTTAGGGGCGGGGACAGCCTTCTACGAGCAGTACTTC. Translating gives CASSLGAGTAFYEQYF.

V is TRBV6-5 and J is TRBJ1-2, with 7 bases that match TRBD1. From germline, CDR1 is MNHEY and CDR2 SVGAGI. The CDR3 is 14 residues long. Unmatched junction bases numbered 6, after V lost 4 bases and J lost 4 bases. The CDR3 spells CASSFTGDGYGYTF. CDR3 DNA sequence: TGTGCCAGCAGTTTCACAGGGGACGGCTATGGCTACACCTTC.

This clonotype was picked up a small number of times. V is TRBV7-2 and J is TRBJ2-1; 12 bases agree with TRBD2. The CDR3 runs 15 residues. V dropped 6 bases and J dropped 7; count of bases not matched to a gene: 7. Germline V gene sequence: CDR1 SGHTA, CDR2 FQGNSA. CDR3 nucleotides: TGTGCCAGCAGTCCTAGCGGGGGGGCTGCAAATGAGCAGTTCTTC. Protein sequence: CASSPSGGAANEQFF.

The chain carries TRBV20-1 and TRBJ1-3; 8 positions match TRBD1. Germline-derived CDR1 and CDR2 are DFQATT and SNEGSKA (reference sequence). Trimming took 2 bases from V and 2 from J; bases not matched to a gene: 5. There are 15 residues in the CDR3. DNA for the CDR3: TGCAGTGCTAGATTTGGGACAGGAACTGGAAACACCATATATTTT. This translates into CSARFGTGTGNTIYF.

V is TRBV7-2 and J is TRBJ2-5; D may be TRBD2 (5 bases). The DNA matches TRBJ2-1 better at its end, which makes the J call doubtful. Per the germline V gene, CDR1 is SGHTA and CDR2 is FQGNSA. This CDR3 has 14 residues. The CDR3 sequence: CASSSPLVRNEQFF. CDR3 nucleotides: TGTGCCAGCAGCTCCCCACTAGTTCGTAATGAGCAGTTCTTC.